The 12 T cell receptor beta chains below come from one sample, sequenced in a study of identical twins (dated by TCRdb to 2016 to 2018). Library creation used 5' RACE. The run used an Illumina HiSeq 2000. Using fastp trimming at Q25 and MiXCR clonotype assembly, TCRdb reanalyzed the public sequencing data and kept in-frame beta chains. Merged by CDR3 protein, the rows form single entries marked with the most common genes and DNA. The sample records 1.5 million to 2 million distinct CDR3 sequences, about 31% of which are singletons. Around 0.3% of the sample comes from the top ten. Sequences were obtained from cord blood. These receptors were taken from a newborn girl in good health.

V gene TRBV4-1 combines with J gene TRBJ2-1; D remains unclear. The V end lost 2 bases, the J end lost 13 bases, and 15 bases lay between the germline ends. CDR3 length: 13 residues. CDR1 is MGHRA and CDR2 is YSYEKL in the germline V gene. As DNA, the CDR3 is TGCGCCAGCAGCCAAAACATTGCCGAGACCCAGTTCTTC. It is translated as CASSQNIAETQFF.

About this clonotype: A much larger clone differs by one base, so this may be a read error. The gene calls are TRBV12-3 or TRBV12-4 and TRBJ2-1; 9 nucleotides line up with TRBD1. CDR3 length: 15 residues. V lost 5 bases and J lost 5; bases outside the gene matches: 7. The DNA of the CDR3 is TGTGCCAGCAGTCGGACAGGGGCGAGGCACAATGAGCAGTTCTTC. Protein: CASSRTGARHNEQFF.

V and J are TRBV5-1 and TRBJ2-1, with TRBD2 matching over 8 bases. The V gene end was trimmed by 2 bases and the J gene end by 6 bases; junction bases not matched to a gene: 19. CDR3 length equals 19 residues. Germline loops: CDR1 SGHRS, CDR2 YFSETQ. This CDR3 is CASSLPGPQKRESGNEQFF. The CDR3 DNA reads TGCGCCAGCAGCTTACCGGGACCACAGAAGCGGGAGAGTGGCAATGAGCAGTTCTTC.

This clonotype has ten or more counts. This chain joins TRBV11-2 and TRBJ2-1; D may be TRBD2 (6 bases). This CDR3 comprises 15 residues. Trimming removed 4 bases at V and 8 bases at J, with 18 bases between. Germline assignment: CDR1 SGHAT and CDR2 FQNNGV. The CDR3 bases are TGTGCCAGCAGCTCACGTCCAGGACTACCTCATGAGCAGTTCTTC. Translating it yields CASSSRPGLPHEQFF.

This clonotype has only a few counts. The chain has TRBV7-9 and TRBJ2-3; 8 bases map to TRBD1. The CDR3 sequence is 15 residues long. V trimming: 5 bases; J trimming: 3 bases; junction bases outside the gene matches: 7. Germline V gene lookup returns CDR1 SEHNR and CDR2 FQNEAQ (reference sequence). CDR3 region: CASSLYRDRTDTQYF. The CDR3 nucleotides read TGTGCCAGCAGCCTCTACCGGGACAGGACAGATACGCAGTATTTT.

This sequence joins TRBV10-2 and TRBJ2-3, with TRBD2 matching 7 bases. Germline assignment: CDR1 WSHSY and CDR2 SAAADI. The V segment lost 3 bases and the J segment 2 bases; nucleotides outside the gene matches: 11. The CDR3 runs to 17 residues. The CDR3 coding sequence is TGCGCCAGCAGTGACCACCACTTAGCGGGTTACACAGATACGCAGTATTTT. Translated: CASSDHHLAGYTDTQYF.

A few counts support this clonotype. The gene calls are TRBV20-1 and TRBJ1-6, with D unresolved. The germline V and J ends were trimmed by 2 bases and 6 bases, with 11 bases remaining between them. CDR3 length: 14 amino acids. Germline V gene lookup returns CDR1 DFQATT and CDR2 SNEGSKA (reference sequence). Written as DNA, the CDR3 is TGCAGTGCTAGAATGTCATCTGCTAATTCACCCCTCCACTTT. Its translation: CSARMSSANSPLHF.

This chain uses TRBV20-1 with TRBJ2-3, with TRBD2 as a possible D gene (7 bases). CDR1 DFQATT and CDR2 SNEGSKA come from the germline V gene (reference sequence). V lost 5 bases and J lost 4, with 16 bases in between. The CDR3 has 14 residues. In DNA, the CDR3 is TGCAGTGCTGGGAGGGGGGTAGAACCAGATACGCAGTATTTT. Protein: CSAGRGVEPDTQYF.

This clonotype was recorded at least ten times. The chain carries TRBV10-3 and TRBJ2-4, with TRBD2 matching 7 bases. Germline V lookup: CDR1 ENHRY, CDR2 SYGVKD. V was pared by 1 base and J by 9 bases, with 3 bases of the junction left unmatched. The CDR3 is 13 amino acids. In nucleotides, the CDR3 is TGTGCCATCAGTGAGTGGAGGGAGGGCATTCAGTACTTC. Translation: CAISEWREGIQYF.

This clonotype was seen a few times. The chain has TRBV27 and TRBJ2-1; the D is unclear. The CDR3 is 13 amino acids. Trimming removed 10 bases from V and 3 bases from J, with 13 bases in between. From germline, CDR1 is MNHEY and CDR2 SMNVEV (reference sequence). Written as DNA, the CDR3 is TGTGCCACGTTCAGGTTTTACTACAATGAGCAGTTCTTC. Residues: CATFRFYYNEQFF.

This clonotype was seen a single time. Here the CDR3 DNA reads TGCGCCAGCAGATTCAGGGGGCACGAGCAGTACTTC. Translation gives CASRFRGHEQYF. The chain joins TRBV5-1 to TRBJ2-7; TRBD1 matches 8 bases. The V segment lost 5 bases and the J segment 5 bases; nucleotides outside the gene matches: 3. The CDR3 length is 12 residues. Germline V gene lookup returns CDR1 SGHRS and CDR2 YFSETQ. Filled out from reference TRBV5-1 and TRBJ2-7, the complete variable domain reads KAGVTQTPRYLIKTRGQQVTLSCSPISGHRSVSWYQQTPGQGLQFLFEYFSETQRNKGNFPGRFSGRQFSNSRSEMNVSTLELGDSALYLCASRFRGHEQYFGPGTRLTVT.

V gene TRBV9 combines with J gene TRBJ2-1; D is undetermined. The CDR3 is made up of 13 amino acids. V was cut by 4 bases and J by 7 bases, with 12 bases left in between. Germline CDR1 and CDR2: SGDLS and YYNGEE. CDR3 amino acids: CASSPVRWNEQFF. The DNA for the CDR3 is TGTGCCAGCAGCCCCGTCCGATGGAATGAGCAGTTCTTC.